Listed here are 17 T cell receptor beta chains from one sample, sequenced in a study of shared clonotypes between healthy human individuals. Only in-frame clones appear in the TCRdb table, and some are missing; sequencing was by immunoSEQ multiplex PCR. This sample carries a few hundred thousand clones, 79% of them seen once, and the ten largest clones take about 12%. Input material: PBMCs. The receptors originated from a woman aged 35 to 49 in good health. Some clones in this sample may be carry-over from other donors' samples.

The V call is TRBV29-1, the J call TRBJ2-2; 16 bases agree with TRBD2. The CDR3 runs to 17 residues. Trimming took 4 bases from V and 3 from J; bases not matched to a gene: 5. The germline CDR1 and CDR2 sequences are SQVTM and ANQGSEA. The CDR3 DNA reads TGCAGCGTTGGGGGACTAGCGGGAGGGCCCTACACCGGGGAGCTGTTTTTT. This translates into CSVGGLAGGPYTGELFF.

The CDR3 sequence is CASSLAGATNYGYTF. CDR3 nucleotides: TGTGCCAGCAGCTTGGCCGGGGCAACTAACTATGGCTACACCTTC. This chain joins TRBV5-5 and TRBJ1-2; weak D call: TRBD1 (5 bases). Deletions cut 0 bases from V and 0 bases from J, with 9 bases between. The CDR3 is 15 amino acids. Germline CDR1 SGHKS, CDR2 YYEKEE (reference sequence).

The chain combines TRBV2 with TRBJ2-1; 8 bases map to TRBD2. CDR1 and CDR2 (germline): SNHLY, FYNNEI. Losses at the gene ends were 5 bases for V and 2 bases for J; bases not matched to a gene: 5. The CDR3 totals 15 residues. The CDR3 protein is CASSLLAAPYNEQFF. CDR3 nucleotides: TGTGCCAGCAGTTTACTAGCGGCCCCCTACAATGAGCAGTTCTTC.

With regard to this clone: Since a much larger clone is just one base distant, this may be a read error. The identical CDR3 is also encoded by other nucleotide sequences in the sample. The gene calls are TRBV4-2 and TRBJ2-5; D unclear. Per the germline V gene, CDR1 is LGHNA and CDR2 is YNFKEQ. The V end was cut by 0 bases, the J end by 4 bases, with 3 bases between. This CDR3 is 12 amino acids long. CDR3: CASSQDRETQYF. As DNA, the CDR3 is TGTGCCAGCAGCCAAGATAGAGAGACCCAGTACTTC.

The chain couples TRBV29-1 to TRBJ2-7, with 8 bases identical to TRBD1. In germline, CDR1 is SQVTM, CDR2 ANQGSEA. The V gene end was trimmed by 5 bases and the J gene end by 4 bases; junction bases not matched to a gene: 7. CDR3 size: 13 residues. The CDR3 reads CSVRRGLGYEQYF. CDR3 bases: TGCAGCGTTCGCAGGGGGCTTGGGTACGAGCAGTACTTC.

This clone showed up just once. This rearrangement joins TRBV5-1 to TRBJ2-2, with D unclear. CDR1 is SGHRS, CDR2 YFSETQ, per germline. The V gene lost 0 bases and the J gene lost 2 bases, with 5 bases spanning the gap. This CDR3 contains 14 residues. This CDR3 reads CASSLVFNTGELFF. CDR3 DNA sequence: TGCGCCAGCAGCTTGGTGTTCAACACCGGGGAGCTGTTTTTT.

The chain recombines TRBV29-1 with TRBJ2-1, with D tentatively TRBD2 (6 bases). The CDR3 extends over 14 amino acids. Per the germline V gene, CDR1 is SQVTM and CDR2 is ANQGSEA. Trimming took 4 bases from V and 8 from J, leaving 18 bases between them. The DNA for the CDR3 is TGCAGCGTTGTTGCCGGGACTCCCCTGGATGAGCAGTTCTTC. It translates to CSVVAGTPLDEQFF.

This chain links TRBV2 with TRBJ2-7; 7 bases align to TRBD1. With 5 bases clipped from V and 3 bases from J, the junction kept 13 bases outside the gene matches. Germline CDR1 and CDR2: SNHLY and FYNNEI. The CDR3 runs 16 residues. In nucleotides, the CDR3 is TGTGCCAGCAGTCAGAAGACCCGGGACAGTAGCTACGAGCAGTACTTC. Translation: CASSQKTRDSSYEQYF.

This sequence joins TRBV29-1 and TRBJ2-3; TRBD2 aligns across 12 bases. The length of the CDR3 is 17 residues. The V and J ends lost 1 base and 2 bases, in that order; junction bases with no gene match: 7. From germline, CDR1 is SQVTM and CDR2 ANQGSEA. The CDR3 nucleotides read TGCAGCGTTGAAGGACTAGCGGGAGCCCTGATCACAGATACGCAGTATTTT. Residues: CSVEGLAGALITDTQYF.

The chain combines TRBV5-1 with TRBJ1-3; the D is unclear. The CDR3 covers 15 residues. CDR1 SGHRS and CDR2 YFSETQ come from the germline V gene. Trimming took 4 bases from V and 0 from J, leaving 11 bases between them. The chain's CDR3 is CASSPDGHSGNTIYF. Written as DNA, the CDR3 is TGCGCCAGCAGCCCGGACGGTCACTCTGGAAACACCATATATTTT.

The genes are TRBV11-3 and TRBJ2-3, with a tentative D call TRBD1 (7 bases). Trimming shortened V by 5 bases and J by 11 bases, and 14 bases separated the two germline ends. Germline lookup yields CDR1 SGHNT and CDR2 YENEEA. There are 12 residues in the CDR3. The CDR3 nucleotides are TGTGCCAGCAGCCCCCGACAGGGAGGGCAGTATTTT. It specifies CASSPRQGGQYF.

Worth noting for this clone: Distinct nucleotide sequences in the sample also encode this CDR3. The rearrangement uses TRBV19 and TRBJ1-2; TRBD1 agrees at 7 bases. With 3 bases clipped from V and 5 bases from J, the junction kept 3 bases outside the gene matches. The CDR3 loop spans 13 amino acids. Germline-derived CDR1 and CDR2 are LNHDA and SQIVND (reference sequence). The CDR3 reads CASSIDREYGYTF. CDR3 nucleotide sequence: TGTGCCAGTAGTATCGACAGGGAGTATGGCTACACCTTC.

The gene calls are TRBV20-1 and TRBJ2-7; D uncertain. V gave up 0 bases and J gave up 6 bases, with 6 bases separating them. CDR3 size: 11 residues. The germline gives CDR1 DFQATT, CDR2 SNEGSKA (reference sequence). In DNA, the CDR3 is TGCAGTGCTAGAGATCCGGTCGAGCAGTACTTC. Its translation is CSARDPVEQYF.

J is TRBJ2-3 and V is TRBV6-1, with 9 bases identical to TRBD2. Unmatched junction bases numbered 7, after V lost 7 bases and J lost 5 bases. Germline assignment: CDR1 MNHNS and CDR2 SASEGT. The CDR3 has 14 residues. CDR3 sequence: CASTLAGDGDTQYF. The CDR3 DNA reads TGTGCCAGCACGTTAGCGGGAGATGGAGATACGCAGTATTTT.

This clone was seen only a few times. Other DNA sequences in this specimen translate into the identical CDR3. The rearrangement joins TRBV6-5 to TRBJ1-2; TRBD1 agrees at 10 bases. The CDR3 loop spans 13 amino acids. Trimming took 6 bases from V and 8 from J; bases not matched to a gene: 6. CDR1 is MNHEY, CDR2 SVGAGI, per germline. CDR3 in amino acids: CASRRDRGGGYTF. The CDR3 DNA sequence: TGTGCCAGCAGGAGGGACAGGGGAGGCGGCTACACCTTC.

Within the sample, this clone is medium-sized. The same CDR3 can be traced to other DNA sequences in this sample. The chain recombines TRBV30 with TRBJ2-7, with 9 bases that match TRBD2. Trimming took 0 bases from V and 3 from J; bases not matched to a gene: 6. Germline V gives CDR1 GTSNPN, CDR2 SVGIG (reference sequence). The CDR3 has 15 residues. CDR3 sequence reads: CAWSVRREGFYEQYF. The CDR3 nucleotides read TGTGCCTGGAGTGTACGGCGGGAGGGCTTCTACGAGCAGTACTTC.

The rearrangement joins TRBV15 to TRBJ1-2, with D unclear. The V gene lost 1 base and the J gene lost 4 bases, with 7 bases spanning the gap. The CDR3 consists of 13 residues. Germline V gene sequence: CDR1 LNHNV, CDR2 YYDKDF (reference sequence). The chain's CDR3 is CATSRALGYGYTF. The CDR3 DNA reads TGTGCCACCAGCAGAGCCCTGGGCTATGGCTACACCTTC.